These T cell receptor beta chains were read from a single sample in a study of blood T cell repertoires in COVID-19. Assay: immunoSEQ multiplex PCR; the TCRdb copy retains only in-frame clones and omits some. Here the sample spans under 250,000 clones, about 80% being singletons. The sequenced sample consisted of PBMCs or T cells enriched from blood (not recorded which). These receptor sequences come from a woman between 40 and 55 years old with acute COVID-19. CDR3s leave out the opening cysteine and the closing phenylalanine or tryptophan.

TRBJ2-1 TRBV3-1/TRBV3-2 ASSQDRSLAGTNEQF
TRBJ2-7 TRBV7-2 ASSHTASGRFYEQY
TRBJ2-1 TRBV5-4 ATILASEQF
TRBJ2-6 TRBV9 ASSVGVQGISGANVLT
TRBJ1-5 TRBV5-1 ASSIGTGLGQPQH
TRBJ2-1 TRBV6-4 ASRALAGDDEQF
TRBJ1-6 TRBV27 ASSLRKGQANNSPLH
TRBJ2-1 TRBV7-2 ASSTSSGGANEQF
TRBJ1-5 TRBV19 ASSLKGVYQPQH
TRBJ1-5 TRBV24-1 ATSDSGSYQPQH
TRBJ1-4 TRBV29-1 SVVGGEEKLF
TRBJ1-2 TRBV28 ASSSYSANRVNYGYT
TRBJ2-2 TRBV27 ASSSGLAGWRTGELF
TRBJ2-1 TRBV28 ASSLRRRAGGDEQF
TRBJ1-1 TRBV27 ASSLRETNTEAF
TRBJ2-5 TRBV14 ASSLNRGPETQY
TRBJ1-5 TRBV9 ASSAAAEGQPQH
TRBJ2-7 TRBV3-1/TRBV3-2 ASSQEVRTGEQY
TRBJ2-3 TRBV9 ASSATGLADLTYTQY
TRBJ2-2 TRBV7-3 ASSLARDGTGELF
TRBJ1-3 TRBV7-8 ASSVGGHSGNTIY
TRBJ1-2 TRBV4-1 ASTTSPGQETYGYT
TRBJ2-7 TRBV18 ASSRSGNSRGEQY
TRBJ1-1 TRBV7-3 ASSPTQGSTEAF
TRBJ2-7 TRBV27 ASSLRAGGYEQY
TRBJ2-4 TRBV11-2 ASSLLRTPAIQY
TRBJ1-1 TRBV19 ASSPRVRENTEAF
TRBJ2-1 TRBV7-9 ASSFGTAVQV
TRBJ2-1 TRBV14 ASSQDRLAGVDEQF
TRBJ2-5 TRBV30 AWSVKAGPQETQY
TRBJ1-4 TRBV9 ASGDRGKEKLF
TRBJ2-1 TRBV7-9 ASSLESGGSGGSYNEQF
TRBJ1-1 TRBV2 ASSDWGETEAF
TRBJ2-3 TRBV28 AVQVSASTDTQY
TRBJ2-1 TRBV24-1 ATSVTGRNNEQF
TRBJ2-1 TRBV6-5 ASSPGTGGRNEQF
TRBJ2-7 TRBV18 ASSPLTAGLWYEQY
TRBJ2-2 TRBV9 ASSVDGHMNTGELF
TRBJ2-5 TRBV6-5 ASSYHTSATRETQY
TRBJ2-5 TRBV3-1/TRBV3-2 ASSQEDRGRRETQY